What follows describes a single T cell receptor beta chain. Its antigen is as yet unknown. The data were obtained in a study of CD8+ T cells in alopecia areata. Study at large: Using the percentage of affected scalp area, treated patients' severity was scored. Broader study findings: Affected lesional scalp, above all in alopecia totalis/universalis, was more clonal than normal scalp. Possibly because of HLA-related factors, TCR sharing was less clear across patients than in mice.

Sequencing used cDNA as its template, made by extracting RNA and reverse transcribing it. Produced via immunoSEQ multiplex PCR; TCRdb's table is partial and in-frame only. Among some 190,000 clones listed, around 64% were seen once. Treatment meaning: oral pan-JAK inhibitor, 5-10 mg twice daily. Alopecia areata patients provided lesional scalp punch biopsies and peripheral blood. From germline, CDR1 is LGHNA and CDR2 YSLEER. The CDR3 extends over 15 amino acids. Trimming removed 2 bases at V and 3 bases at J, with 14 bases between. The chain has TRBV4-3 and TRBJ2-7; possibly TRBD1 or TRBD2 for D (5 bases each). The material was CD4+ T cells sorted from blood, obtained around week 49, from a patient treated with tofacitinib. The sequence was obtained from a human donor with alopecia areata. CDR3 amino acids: CASSQSPGSGYEQYF. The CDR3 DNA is TGCGCCAGCAGCCAAAGTCCAGGGAGTGGCTACGAGCAGTACTTC.